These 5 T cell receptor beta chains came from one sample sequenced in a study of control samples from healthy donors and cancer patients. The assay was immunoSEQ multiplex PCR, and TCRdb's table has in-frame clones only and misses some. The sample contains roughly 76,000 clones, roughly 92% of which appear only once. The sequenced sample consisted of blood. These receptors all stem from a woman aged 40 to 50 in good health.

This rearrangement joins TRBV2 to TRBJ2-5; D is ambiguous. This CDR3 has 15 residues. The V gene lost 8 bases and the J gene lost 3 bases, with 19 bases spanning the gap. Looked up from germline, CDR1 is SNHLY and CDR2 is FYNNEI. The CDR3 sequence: CASGGFRHREETQYF. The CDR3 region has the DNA TGTGCCAGCGGCGGTTTTCGGCACCGGGAAGAGACCCAGTACTTC.

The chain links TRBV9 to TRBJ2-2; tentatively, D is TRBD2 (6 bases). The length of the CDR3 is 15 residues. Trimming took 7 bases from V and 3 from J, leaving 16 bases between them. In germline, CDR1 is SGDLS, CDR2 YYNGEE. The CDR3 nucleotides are TGTGCCAGCGGGGGGTACCGGATTGACACCGGGGAGCTGTTTTTT. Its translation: CASGGYRIDTGELFF. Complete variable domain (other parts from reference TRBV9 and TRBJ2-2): DSGVTQTPKHLITATGQRVTLRCSPRSGDLSVYWYQQSLDQGLQFLIQYYNGEERAKGNILERFSAQQFPDLHSELNLSSLELGDSALYFCASGGYRIDTGELFFGEGSRLTVL.

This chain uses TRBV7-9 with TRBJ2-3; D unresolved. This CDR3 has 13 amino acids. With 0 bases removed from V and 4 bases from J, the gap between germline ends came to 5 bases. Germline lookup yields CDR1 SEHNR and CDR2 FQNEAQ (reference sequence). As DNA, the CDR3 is TGTGCCAGCAGCTTAGCGGCCGCAGATACGCAGTATTTT. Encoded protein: CASSLAAADTQYF.

The CDR3 protein is CASSSGQEAFF. Here the CDR3 DNA reads TGTGCCAGCAGTTCGGGACAGGAAGCTTTCTTT. The V call is TRBV28, the J call TRBJ1-1, with TRBD1 matching 7 bases. The CDR3 runs 11 residues. CDR1 is MDHEN, CDR2 SYDVKM, per germline. Germline trimming cut 4 bases from V and 8 bases from J; bases unmatched to any gene: 1.

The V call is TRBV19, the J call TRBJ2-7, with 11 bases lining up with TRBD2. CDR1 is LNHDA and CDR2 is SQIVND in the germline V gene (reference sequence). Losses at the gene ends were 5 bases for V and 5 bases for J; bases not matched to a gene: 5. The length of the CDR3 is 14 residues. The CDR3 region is CASSFTSGSDEQYF. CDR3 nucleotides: TGTGCCAGTAGTTTTACTAGCGGGAGCGACGAGCAGTACTTC. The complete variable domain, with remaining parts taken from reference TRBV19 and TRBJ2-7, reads DGGITQSPKYLFRKEGQNVTLSCEQNLNHDAMYWYRQDPGQGLRLIYYSQIVNDFQKGDIAEGYSVSREKKESFPLTVTSAQKNPTAFYLCASSFTSGSDEQYFGPGTRLTVT.